The present T cell receptor (beta chain) was sequenced within a study of T cell responses to AZD1222 COVID-19 vaccine. Study results and caveats: In a largely white British group with more females than males, clonal diversity was possibly underestimated. Elevations in Spike-specific TCR breadth and depth followed administration of two AZD1222 doses. Every sample of the repertoires postdated the peak T cell response.

A note on this clone: Antigen unknown.

Assay used: immunoSEQ multiplex PCR; TCRdb lists only in-frame clones, some missing. There are 73,000 or so clones in the sample; roughly 88% occur only once, and around 21% lies in the top ten. Trimming at V came to 4 bases and at J to 7 bases, leaving 8 bases not matched to a gene. The CDR3 sequence is 16 residues long. The germline gives CDR1 MDHEN, CDR2 SYDVKM. This chain links TRBV28 with TRBJ2-2, with TRBD1 matching over 11 bases. The source was peripheral blood, collected on day 0 of AZD1222 vaccination. This clonotype was obtained from an adult in good health. The CDR3 here is CASSSLGQGDDGELFF. CDR3 coding DNA: TGTGCCAGCAGTTCACTGGGACAGGGGGATGACGGGGAGCTGTTTTTT.